Described below is a single T cell receptor (beta chain) sequence and its context. Its antigen has not been determined. The sample holds no much larger clone one base away, and base qualities are not on file. The CDR3 numbers 14 residues from cysteine through phenylalanine. Solely the CDR3 DNA is kept, with 42 bases framed from the first base. Taken from the germline V gene, the CDR1 and CDR2 loops are SGHAT and FQNNGV. The V end loses 1 base and the J end loses 6 bases, and a stretch of 9 bases separates them. This sample was sequenced with an Illumina MiSeq. Through fastp at Q25 and MiXCR, TCRdb rebuilt clones from the public reads, retaining in-frame beta chains. Identical CDR3 proteins give one entry, which carries the most common genes and DNA. In this sample the table shows some 6,200 distinct CDR3 sequences, around a quarter of which occur a single time. The ten largest clones capture around 7.7% of the sample.

The record originates from a study of type 1 regulatory T cells (dated by TCRdb to 2020 to 2023). Notes on the research overall: The study characterized an in vitro protocol that generated a Tr1-enriched, alloantigen-specific CD4 T cell product named T-allo10. T-allo10 was being evaluated clinically in patients with hematological malignancies who were receiving allogeneic hematopoietic stem cell transplantation.

According to the description, T-allo10 cells that came from the donor were anergic, were specific for host alloantigens, and could carry out alloantigen-specific suppression. The sequence was obtained from a human donor in good health. The chain is encoded by TRBV11-2 joined to TRBJ2-2; 5 matching bases give a weak D call of TRBD1. The sequencing sample was made of cultured T cells, either the whole culture or a sorted T cell fraction (not recorded which). Explained via the paper, the cell subset or site label denotes: Tr1-enriched cell product generated in vitro against host alloantigens. The DNA sequence is as follows: TGTGCCAGCAGCTTAGGTACCAGGGCCGGGGAGCTGTTTTTT. Its translation reads: CASSLGTRAGELFF. With the portions outside the CDR3 filled from the reference TRBV11-2 and TRBJ2-2 genes, the complete variable region becomes EAGVAQSPRYKIIEKRQSVAFWCNPISGHATLYWYQQILGQGPKLLIQFQNNGVVDDSQLPKDRFSAERLKGVDSTLKIQPAKLEDSAVYLCASSLGTRAGELFFGEGSRLTVL.